This record covers a single T cell receptor beta chain. Its antigen is still unknown. This specimen belongs to a study of T cell responses to AZD1222 COVID-19 vaccine. Findings of the study overall: Samples come after the peak T cell response, not at day 14.

Trimming took 4 bases from V and 2 from J; bases not matched to a gene: 4. From germline, CDR1 is SGHRS and CDR2 YFSETQ. The CDR3 is made up of 16 amino acids. Some clones are missing from TCRdb's copy, which holds only in-frame ones; the method was immunoSEQ multiplex PCR. Of about 140,000 clones in the sample, approximately 90% were seen once. The origin of this receptor is an adult who received the AZD1222 COVID-19 vaccine. The chain links TRBV5-1 to TRBJ1-4; 11 bases line up with TRBD1. Sequences were derived from peripheral blood, sampled 28 days after the second AZD1222 dose. This CDR3 reads CASSVGQGGTNEKLFF. For the CDR3, the DNA is TGCGCCAGCAGCGTGGGACAGGGGGGCACTAATGAAAAACTGTTTTTT.